Listed here is a single TCR beta chain. The TCR library protocol attached unique molecular identifiers to the individual cDNA molecules. Each CDR3 protein is one row after TCRdb ran MiXCR on the 5' RACE reads. The sample yields some 67,000 distinct CDR3 sequences, around 13% seen once. V dropped 4 bases and J dropped 0 bases, with 8 bases sitting between them. Germline lookup yields CDR1 SGHRS and CDR2 YFSETQ. This CDR3 is 13 amino acids long. This specimen belongs to a study of early T cells in non-severe SARS-CoV-2 infection. Study overall: Unpaired chains resulted from sequencing bulk RNA of unsorted whole blood.

The clonotype originates from an adult who was a healthcare worker with PCR-confirmed SARS-CoV-2 infection or an uninfected control (not recorded which). Sequencing used whole blood. The chain uses TRBV5-1 and TRBJ2-7; D gene unclear. CDR3: CASSPGSSYEQYF. The CDR3, as DNA: TGCGCCAGCAGCCCCGGATCCTCCTACGAGCAGTACTTC.